This T cell receptor (beta chain) was captured by sequencing in a study of T cells in Graves' hyperthyroidism and ophthalmopathy. RNA transcripts provided the source from which TCR beta CDR3 regions were amplified. With the HTBI primer set, the TCR CDR3 went through a first round of RT-PCR. TCRdb recomputed calls from the multiplex PCR reads with MiXCR, one row per CDR3 protein. The table includes almost 600,000 distinct CDR3 sequences, 46% detected once. The CDR3 loop spans 12 amino acids. Germline V gene lookup returns CDR1 MNHEY and CDR2 SVGEGT. V was clipped by 5 bases and J by 2 bases, with 6 bases between them. Overall study results and limits: In blood, most of the thyroid clonotypes expanded above 0.001 were also present.

In this sample, this clonotype turned up a few times. Antigen specificity is unknown. With a duration under 2 months, the hyperthyroidism was newly diagnosed in patients aged 18 to 65. The chain is built from TRBV6-2 or TRBV6-3 and TRBJ1-2; D is unclear. Sequencing was carried out using peripheral blood or thyroid tissue (not recorded which). The receptor comes from a woman aged 18-29 years with Graves' hyperthyroidism. This chain's CDR3 is CASSAKNYGYTF. The CDR3 DNA reads TGTGCCAGCAGTGCCAAAAACTATGGCTACACCTTC.